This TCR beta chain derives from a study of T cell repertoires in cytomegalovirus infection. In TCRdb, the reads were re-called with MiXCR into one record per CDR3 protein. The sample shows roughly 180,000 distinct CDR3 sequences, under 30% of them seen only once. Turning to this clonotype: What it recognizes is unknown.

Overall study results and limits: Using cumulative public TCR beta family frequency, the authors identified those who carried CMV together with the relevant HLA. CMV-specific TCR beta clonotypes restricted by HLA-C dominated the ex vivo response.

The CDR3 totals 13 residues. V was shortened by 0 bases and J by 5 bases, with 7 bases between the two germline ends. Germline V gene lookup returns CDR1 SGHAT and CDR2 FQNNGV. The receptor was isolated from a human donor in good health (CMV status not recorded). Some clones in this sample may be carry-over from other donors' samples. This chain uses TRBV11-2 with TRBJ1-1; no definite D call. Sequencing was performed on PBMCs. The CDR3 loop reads CASSLDFGTEAFF. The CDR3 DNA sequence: TGTGCCAGCAGCTTAGACTTTGGGACTGAAGCTTTCTTT.